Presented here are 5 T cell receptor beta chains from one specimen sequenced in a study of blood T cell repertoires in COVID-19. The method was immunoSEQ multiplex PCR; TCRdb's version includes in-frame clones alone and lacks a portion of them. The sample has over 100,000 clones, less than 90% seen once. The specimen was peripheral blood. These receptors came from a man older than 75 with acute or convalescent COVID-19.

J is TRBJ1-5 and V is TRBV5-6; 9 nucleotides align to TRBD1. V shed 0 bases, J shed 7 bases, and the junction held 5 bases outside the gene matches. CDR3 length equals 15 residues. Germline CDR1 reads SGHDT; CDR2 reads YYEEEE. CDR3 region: CASSLGGQGGQPQHF. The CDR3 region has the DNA TGTGCCAGCAGCTTGGGGGGACAGGGCGGGCAGCCCCAGCATTTT.

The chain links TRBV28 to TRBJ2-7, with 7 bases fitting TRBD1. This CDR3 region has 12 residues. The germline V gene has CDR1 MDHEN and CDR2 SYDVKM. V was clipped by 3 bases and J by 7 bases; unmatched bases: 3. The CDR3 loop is CASSFKGAEQYF. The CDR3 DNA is TGTGCCAGCAGTTTCAAGGGGGCAGAGCAGTACTTC.

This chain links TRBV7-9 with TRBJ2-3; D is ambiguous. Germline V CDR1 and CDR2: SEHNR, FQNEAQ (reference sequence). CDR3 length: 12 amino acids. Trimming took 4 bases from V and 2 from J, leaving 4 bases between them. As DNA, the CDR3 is TGTGCCAGCAGCTATAACACAGATACGCAGTATTTT. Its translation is CASSYNTDTQYF.

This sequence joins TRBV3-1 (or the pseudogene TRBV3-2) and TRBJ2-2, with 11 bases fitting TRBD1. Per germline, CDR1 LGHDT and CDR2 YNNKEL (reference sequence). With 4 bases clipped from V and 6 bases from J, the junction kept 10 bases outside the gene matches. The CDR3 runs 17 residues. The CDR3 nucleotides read TGTGCCAGCAGCCTAGGACAGGGGGCGCTGAAGTCCGGGGAGCTGTTTTTT. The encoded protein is CASSLGQGALKSGELFF.

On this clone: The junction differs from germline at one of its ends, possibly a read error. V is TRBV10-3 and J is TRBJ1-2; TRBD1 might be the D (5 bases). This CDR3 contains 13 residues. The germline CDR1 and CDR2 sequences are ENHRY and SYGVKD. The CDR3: CAISEPRGYDYTF. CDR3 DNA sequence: TGTGCCATCAGTGAGCCAAGGGGCTATGACTACACCTTC.